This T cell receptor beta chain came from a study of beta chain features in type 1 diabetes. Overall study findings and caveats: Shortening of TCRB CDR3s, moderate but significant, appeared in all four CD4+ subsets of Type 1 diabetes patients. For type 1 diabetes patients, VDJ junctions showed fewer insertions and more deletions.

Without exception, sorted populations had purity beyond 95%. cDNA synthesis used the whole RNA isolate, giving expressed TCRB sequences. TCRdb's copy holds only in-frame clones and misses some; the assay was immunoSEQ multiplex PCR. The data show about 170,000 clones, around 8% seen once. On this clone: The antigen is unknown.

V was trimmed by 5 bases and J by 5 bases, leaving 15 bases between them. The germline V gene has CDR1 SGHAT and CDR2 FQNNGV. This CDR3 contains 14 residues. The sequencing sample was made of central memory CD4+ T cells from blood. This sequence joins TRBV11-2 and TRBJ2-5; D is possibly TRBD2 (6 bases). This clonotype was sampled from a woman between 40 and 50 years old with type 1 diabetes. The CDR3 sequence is CASSPPGTRETQYF. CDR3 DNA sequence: TGTGCCAGCAGCCCGCCGGGGACTCGGGAGACCCAGTACTTC.